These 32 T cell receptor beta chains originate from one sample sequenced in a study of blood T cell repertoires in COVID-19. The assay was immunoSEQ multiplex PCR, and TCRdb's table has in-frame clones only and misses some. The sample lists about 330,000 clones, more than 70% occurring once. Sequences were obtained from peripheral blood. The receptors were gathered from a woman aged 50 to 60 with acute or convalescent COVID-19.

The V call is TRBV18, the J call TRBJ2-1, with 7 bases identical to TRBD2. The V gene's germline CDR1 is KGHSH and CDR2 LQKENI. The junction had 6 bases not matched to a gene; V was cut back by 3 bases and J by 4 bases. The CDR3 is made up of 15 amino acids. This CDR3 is CASSPQRGGYNEQFF. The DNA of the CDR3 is TGTGCCAGCTCACCCCAAAGGGGAGGGTACAATGAGCAGTTCTTC.

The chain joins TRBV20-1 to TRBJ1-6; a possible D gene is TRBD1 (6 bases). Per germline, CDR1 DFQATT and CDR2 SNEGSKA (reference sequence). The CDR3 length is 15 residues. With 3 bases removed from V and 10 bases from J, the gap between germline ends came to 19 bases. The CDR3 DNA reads TGCAGTGCTAGTTATGAGGGGGGGGCAGGATCACCCCTCCACTTT. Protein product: CSASYEGGAGSPLHF.

CDR3 amino acids: CASSPDSPSGNTIYF. CDR3 DNA sequence: TGTGCCAGCTCACCGGACAGTCCCTCTGGAAACACCATATATTTT. The rearrangement uses TRBV18 and TRBJ1-3; the D gene is possibly TRBD1 (6 bases). CDR1 is KGHSH, CDR2 LQKENI, per germline. This CDR3 comprises 15 residues. Trimming pared 3 bases from V and 0 bases from J, leaving 9 bases between.

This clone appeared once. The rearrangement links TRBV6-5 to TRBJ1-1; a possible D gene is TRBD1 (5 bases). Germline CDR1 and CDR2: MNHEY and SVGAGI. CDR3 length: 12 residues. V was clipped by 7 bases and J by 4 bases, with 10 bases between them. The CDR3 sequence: CASISGGTEAFF. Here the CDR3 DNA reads TGTGCCAGCATTTCGGGGGGCACTGAAGCTTTCTTT.

The CDR3 is CSVSTGAGDYGYTF. The DNA of the CDR3 is TGCAGCGTATCAACAGGGGCTGGGGACTATGGCTACACCTTC. The chain links TRBV29-1 to TRBJ1-2, with TRBD1 identical over 7 bases. Germline V gene lookup returns CDR1 SQVTM and CDR2 ANQGSEA. The CDR3 has 14 residues. The trim removed 6 bases at V and 3 bases at J, leaving 10 bases unmatched.

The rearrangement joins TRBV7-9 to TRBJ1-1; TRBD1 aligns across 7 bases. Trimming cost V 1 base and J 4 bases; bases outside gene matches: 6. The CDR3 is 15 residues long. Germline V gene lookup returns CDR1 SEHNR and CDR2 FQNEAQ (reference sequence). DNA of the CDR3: TGTGCCAGCAGCTTAGAAGAGGGGGCGCGCACTGAAGCTTTCTTT. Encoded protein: CASSLEEGARTEAFF.

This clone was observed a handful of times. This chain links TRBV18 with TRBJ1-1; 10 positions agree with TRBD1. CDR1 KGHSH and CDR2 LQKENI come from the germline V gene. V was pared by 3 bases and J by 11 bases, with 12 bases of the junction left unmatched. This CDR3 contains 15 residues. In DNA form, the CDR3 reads TGTGCCAGCTCACCTTACACCGGGACAGGGGAGACTGCTTTCTTT. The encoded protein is CASSPYTGTGETAFF.

The CDR3 DNA follows: TGCGCCAGCTCGAGAGGGACTGGAATCAATGAGCAGTTCTTC. Its translation is CASSRGTGINEQFF. The chain is built from TRBV10-1 and TRBJ2-1, with D maybe TRBD2 (6 bases). V shed 8 bases and J shed 6 bases, with 17 bases lying between them. The germline V gene has CDR1 WNHNN and CDR2 SYGVQD (reference sequence). CDR3 length equals 14 residues.

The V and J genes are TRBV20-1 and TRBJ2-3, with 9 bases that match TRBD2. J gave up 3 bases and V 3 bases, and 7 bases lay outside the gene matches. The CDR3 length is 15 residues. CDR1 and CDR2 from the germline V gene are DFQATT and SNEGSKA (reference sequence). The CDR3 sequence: CSASMVAGGTDTQYF. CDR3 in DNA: TGCAGTGCTAGTATGGTGGCGGGAGGGACAGATACGCAGTATTTT.

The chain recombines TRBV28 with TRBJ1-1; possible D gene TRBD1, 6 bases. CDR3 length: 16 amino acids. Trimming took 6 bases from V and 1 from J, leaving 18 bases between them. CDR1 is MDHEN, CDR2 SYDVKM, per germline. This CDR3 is CASSFNYRAGNTEAFF. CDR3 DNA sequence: TGTGCCAGCAGCTTCAACTACAGGGCGGGGAACACTGAAGCTTTCTTT.

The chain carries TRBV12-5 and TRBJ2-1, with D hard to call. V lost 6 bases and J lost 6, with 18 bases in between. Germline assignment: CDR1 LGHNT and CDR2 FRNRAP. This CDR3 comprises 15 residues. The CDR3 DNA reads TGTGCTAGTGGATTTCTACCGAAGCTTCCCAATGAGCAGTTCTTC. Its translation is CASGFLPKLPNEQFF.

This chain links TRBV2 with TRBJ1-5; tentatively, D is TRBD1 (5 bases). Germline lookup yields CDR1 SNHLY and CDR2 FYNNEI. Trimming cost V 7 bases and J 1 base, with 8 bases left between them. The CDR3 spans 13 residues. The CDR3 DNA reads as TGTGCCAGCAACGGGGGGAGCAATCAGCCCCAGCATTTT. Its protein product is CASNGGSNQPQHF.

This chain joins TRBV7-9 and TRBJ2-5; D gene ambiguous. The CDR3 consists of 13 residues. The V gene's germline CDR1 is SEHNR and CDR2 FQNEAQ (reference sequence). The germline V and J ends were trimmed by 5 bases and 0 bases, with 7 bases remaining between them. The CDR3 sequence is CASSPRYQETQYF. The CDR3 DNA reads TGTGCCAGCAGCCCCAGGTACCAAGAGACCCAGTACTTC.

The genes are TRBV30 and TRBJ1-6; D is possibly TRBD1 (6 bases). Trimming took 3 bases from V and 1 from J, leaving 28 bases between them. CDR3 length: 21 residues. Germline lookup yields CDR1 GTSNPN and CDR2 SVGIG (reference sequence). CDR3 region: CAWSPFTGNFFLGSYNSPLHF. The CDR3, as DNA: TGTGCCTGGAGCCCCTTTACAGGGAATTTTTTTTTAGGGTCCTATAATTCACCCCTCCACTTT.

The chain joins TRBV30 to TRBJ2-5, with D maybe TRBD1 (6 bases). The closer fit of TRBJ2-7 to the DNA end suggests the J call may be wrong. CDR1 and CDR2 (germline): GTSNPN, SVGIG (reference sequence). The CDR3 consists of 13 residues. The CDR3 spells CAWSGTASYEQYF. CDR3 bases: TGTGCCTGGAGTGGGACAGCTTCCTACGAGCAGTACTTC.

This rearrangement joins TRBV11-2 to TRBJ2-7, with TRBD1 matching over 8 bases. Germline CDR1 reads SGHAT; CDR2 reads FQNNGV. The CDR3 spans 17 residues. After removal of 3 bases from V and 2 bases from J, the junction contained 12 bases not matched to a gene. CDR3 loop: CASSFLSTGTGTYEQYF. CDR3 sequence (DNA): TGTGCCAGCAGCTTTTTATCCACCGGGACAGGTACCTACGAGCAGTACTTC.

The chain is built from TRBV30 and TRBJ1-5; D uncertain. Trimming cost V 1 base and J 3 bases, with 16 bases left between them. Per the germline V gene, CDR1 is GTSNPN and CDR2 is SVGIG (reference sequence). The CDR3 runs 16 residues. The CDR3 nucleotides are TGTGCCTGGAGTGGGGGAGAGTTCTCTTTCAATCAGCCCCAGCATTTT. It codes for CAWSGGEFSFNQPQHF.

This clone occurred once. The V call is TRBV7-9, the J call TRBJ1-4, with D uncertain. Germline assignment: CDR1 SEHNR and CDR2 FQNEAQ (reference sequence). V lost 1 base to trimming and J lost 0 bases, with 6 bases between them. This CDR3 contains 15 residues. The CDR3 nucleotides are TGTGCCAGCAGCTTAGGCCAGTCAACTAATGAAAAACTGTTTTTT. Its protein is CASSLGQSTNEKLFF.

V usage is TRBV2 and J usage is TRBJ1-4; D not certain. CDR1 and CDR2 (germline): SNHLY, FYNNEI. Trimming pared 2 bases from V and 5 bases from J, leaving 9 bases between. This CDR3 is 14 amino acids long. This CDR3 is CASSEFQRNEKLFF. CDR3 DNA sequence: TGTGCCAGCAGTGAATTTCAGAGGAATGAAAAACTGTTTTTT. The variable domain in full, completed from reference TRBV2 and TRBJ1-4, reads EPEVTQTPSHQVTQMGQEVILRCVPISNHLYFYWYRQILGQKVEFLVSFYNNEISEKSEIFDDQFSVERPDGSNFTLKIRSTKLEDSAMYFCASSEFQRNEKLFFGSGTQLSVL.

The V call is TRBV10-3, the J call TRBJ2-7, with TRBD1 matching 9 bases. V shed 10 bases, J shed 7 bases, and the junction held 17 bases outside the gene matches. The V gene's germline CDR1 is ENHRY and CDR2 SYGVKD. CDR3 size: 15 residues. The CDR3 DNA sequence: TGTGCCACCAAAGACGCCGGGACAGGGCGGCGGGAGCAGTACGTC. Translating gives CATKDAGTGRREQYV.

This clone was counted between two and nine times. In nucleotides, the CDR3 is TGTGCCAGCAGTTATCGGTGGTCCACCGGGGAGCTGTTTTTT. Its protein is CASSYRWSTGELFF. This chain connects TRBV27 to TRBJ2-2; D is undetermined. The CDR3 totals 14 residues. Per the germline V gene, CDR1 is MNHEY and CDR2 is SMNVEV (reference sequence). Trimming pared 4 bases from V and 4 bases from J, leaving 10 bases between.

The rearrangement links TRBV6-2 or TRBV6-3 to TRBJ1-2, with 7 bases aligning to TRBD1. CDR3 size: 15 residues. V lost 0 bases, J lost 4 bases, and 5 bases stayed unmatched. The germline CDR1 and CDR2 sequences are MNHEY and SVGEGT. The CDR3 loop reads CASSYSPGQPYGYTF. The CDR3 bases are TGTGCCAGCAGTTACTCCCCGGGACAGCCCTATGGCTACACCTTC.

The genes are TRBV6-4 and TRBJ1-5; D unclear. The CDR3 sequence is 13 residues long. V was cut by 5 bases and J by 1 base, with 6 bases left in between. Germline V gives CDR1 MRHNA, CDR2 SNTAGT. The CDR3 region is CASSRESNQPQHF. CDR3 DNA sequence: TGTGCCAGCAGTCGGGAGAGCAATCAGCCCCAGCATTTT.

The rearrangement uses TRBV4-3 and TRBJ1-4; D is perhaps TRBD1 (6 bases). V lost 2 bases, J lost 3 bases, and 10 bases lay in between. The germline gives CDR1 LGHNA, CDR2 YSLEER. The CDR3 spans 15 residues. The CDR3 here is CASSQTTGPNEKLFF. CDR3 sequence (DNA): TGCGCCAGCAGCCAAACGACAGGTCCTAATGAAAAACTGTTTTTT.

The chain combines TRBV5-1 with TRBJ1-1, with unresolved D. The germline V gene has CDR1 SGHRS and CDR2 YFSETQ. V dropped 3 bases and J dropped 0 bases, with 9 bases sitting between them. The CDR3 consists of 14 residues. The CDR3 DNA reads TGCGCCAGCAGCTCGAAACAGATGAACACTGAAGCTTTCTTT. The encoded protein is CASSSKQMNTEAFF.

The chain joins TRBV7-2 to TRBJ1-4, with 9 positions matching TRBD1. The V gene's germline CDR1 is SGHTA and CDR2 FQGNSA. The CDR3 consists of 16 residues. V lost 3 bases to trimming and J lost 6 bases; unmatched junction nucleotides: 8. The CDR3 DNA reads TGTGCCAGCAGCTTGGCAAGGACAGGGGAACATGAAAAACTGTTTTTT. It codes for CASSLARTGEHEKLFF.

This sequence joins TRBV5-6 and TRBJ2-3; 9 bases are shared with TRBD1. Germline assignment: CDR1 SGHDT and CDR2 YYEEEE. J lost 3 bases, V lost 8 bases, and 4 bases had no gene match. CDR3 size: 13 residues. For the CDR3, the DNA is TGTGCCAGTAGGGACAGGGAAACAGATACGCAGTATTTT. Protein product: CASRDRETDTQYF.

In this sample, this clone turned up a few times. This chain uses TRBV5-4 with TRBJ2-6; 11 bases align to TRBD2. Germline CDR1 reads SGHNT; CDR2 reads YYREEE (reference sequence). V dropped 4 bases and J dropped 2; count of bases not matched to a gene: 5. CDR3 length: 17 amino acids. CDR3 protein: CASSGFSGRAGANVLTF. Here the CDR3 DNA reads TGTGCCAGCAGCGGATTTAGCGGGAGGGCTGGGGCCAACGTCCTGACTTTC.

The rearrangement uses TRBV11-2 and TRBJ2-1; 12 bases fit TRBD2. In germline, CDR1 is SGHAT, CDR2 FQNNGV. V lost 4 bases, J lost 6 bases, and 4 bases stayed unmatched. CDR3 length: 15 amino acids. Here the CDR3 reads CASSSSSGGANEQFF. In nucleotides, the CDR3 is TGTGCCAGCAGCTCCTCTAGCGGGGGGGCCAATGAGCAGTTCTTC.

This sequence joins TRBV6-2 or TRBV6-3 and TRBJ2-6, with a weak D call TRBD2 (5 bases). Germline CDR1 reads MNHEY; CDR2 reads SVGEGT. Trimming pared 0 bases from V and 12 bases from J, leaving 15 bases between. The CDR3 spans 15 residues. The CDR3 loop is CASSYSSGSATVLTF. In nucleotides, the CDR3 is TGTGCCAGCAGTTACTCCTCGGGGTCTGCGACCGTCCTGACTTTC.

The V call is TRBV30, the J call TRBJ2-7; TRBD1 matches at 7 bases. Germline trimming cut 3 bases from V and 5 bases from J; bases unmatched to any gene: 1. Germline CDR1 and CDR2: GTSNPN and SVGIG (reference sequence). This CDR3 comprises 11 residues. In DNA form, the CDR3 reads TGTGCCTGGAGGACAGGGAACGAGCAGTACTTC. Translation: CAWRTGNEQYF.

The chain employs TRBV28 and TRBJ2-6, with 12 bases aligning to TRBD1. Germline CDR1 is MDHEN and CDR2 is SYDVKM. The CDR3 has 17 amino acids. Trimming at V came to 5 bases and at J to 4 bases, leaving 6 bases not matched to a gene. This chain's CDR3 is CASSIGTGGTGANVLTF. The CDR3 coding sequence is TGTGCCAGCAGTATAGGGACAGGGGGCACGGGGGCCAACGTCCTGACTTTC.